This T cell receptor beta chain was identified in a study of patients and donors after allogeneic stem cell transplantation. A few counts support this clonotype. MiXCR, applied by TCRdb to the RT-PCR reads, yields one record per CDR3 protein. The table records roughly 960,000 distinct CDR3 sequences, roughly 18% of them present only once. Trimming pared 3 bases from V and 6 bases from J, leaving 22 bases between. The CDR3 runs to 17 residues. The germline gives CDR1 MNHEY, CDR2 SMNVEV (reference sequence). This clonotype originated in a human donor who was either an allogeneic HSCT recipient or a stem cell or donor lymphocyte infusion donor (not recorded which). It is not recorded whose cells these are; they may come from a transplant donor. Specimen: blood, either unsorted or a sorted T cell fraction (not recorded which). The V call is TRBV27, the J call TRBJ2-3; the D gene is possibly TRBD2 (6 bases). CDR3 amino acids: CASSFTQPGTDIDTQYF. In DNA, the CDR3 is TGTGCCAGCAGTTTCACCCAGCCCGGGACTGACATTGATACGCAGTATTTT.